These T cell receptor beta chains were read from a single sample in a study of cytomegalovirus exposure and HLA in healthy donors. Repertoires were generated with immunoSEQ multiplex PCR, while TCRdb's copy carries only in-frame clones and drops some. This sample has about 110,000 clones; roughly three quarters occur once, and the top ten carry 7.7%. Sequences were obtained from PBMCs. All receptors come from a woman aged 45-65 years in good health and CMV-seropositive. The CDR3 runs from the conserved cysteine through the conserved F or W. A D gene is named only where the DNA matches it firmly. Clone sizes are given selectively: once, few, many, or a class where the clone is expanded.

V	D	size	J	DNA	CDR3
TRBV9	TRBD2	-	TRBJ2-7	TGTGCCAGCAGCGTCGGTCAGGCGGGGGACTCCTACGAGCAGTACTTC	CASSVGQAGDSYEQYF
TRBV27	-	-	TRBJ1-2	TGTGCCAGCAGCCATAGGGAGGGGCCCCATAACTATGGCTACACCTTC	CASSHREGPHNYGYTF
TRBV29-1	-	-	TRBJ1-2	TGCAGCGTTGAAGGGGCCGGGGGGGGTGGAGGCTACACCTTC	CSVEGAGGGGGYTF
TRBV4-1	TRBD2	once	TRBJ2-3	TGCGCCAGCAGCCAAGTCCCGGGTAGCCCTAGCGGAAGCACAGATACGCAGTATTTT	CASSQVPGSPSGSTDTQYF
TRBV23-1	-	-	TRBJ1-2	TGCGCCAGCAGTCCGAAGGGGGTCCATCATGATAACTATGGCTACACCTTC	CASSPKGVHHDNYGYTF
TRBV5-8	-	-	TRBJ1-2	TGTGCCAGCAGCTTGGTAGTAGGGGGTGGTGGCTACACCTTC	CASSLVVGGGGYTF
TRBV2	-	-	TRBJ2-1	TGTGCCAGTCGGACTACCGACAATGAGCAGTTCTTC	CASRTTDNEQFF
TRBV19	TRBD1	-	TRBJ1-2	TGTGCCAGTAGTAACCGGGACAGGTATCGCTACACCTTC	CASSNRDRYRYTF
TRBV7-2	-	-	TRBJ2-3	TGTGCCAGCAGTTCGGGTCCCCGGCCAACAGATACGCAGTATTTT	CASSSGPRPTDTQYF
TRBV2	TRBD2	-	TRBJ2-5	TGTGCCAGCAGTGAAGGGCTAGCGGGAAGGGAGACCCAGTACTTC	CASSEGLAGRETQYF
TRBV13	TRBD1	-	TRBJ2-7	TGTGCCAGCAGCTTGGGGGACAGCTCCTACGAGCAGTACTTC	CASSLGDSSYEQYF
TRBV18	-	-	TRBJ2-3	TGTGCCAGCTCACCCCGCGAAGCGGGTATCACAGATACGCAGTATTTT	CASSPREAGITDTQYF
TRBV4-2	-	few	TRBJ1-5	TGTGCCAGCAGCCAAGAAGGGGGAGGGGGATATAGCAATCAGCCCCAGCATTTT	CASSQEGGGGYSNQPQHF
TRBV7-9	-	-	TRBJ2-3	TGTGCCAGCAGCGAGACTAGCACAGATACGCAGTATTTT	CASSETSTDTQYF
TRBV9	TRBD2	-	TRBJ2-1	TGTGCCAGCAGCATACGGGAGGGGAGAGGGAATGAGCAGTTCTTC	CASSIREGRGNEQFF
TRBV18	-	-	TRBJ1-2	TGTGCCAGCTCAGAGACAGCTAACTATGGCTACACCTTC	CASSETANYGYTF
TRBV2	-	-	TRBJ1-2	TGTGCCAGCAGTGCGGGCAGGGGCCGGCGGGGCTACACCTTC	CASSAGRGRRGYTF
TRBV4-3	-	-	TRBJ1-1	TGCGCCAGCAGCCAAACGGTCGGGGGGAACACTGAAGCTTTCTTT	CASSQTVGGNTEAFF
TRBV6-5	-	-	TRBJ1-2	TGTGCCAGCACCGCCGGGACACCAGCGGGCTACACCTTC	CASTAGTPAGYTF
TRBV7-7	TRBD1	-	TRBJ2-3	TGTGCCAGCAGCTTAACAGGGGGCACAGATACGCAGTATTTT	CASSLTGGTDTQYF
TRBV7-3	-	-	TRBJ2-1	TGTGCCAGCAGCTCATCGTTGGGTCTGGGCGATGAGCAGTTCTTC	CASSSSLGLGDEQFF
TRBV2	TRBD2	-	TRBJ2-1	TGTGCCAGCAGTGAGAGCGGGAGCTCCTACAATGAGCAGTTCTTC	CASSESGSSYNEQFF
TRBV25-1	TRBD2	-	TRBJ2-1	TGTGCCACCCAACAGTCCGGGACTAGGAATGAGCAGTTCTTC	CATQQSGTRNEQFF
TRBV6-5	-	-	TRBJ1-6	TGTGCCAGCAGGGGGGGGAGCTCCTATAATTCACCCCTCCACTTT	CASRGGSSYNSPLHF
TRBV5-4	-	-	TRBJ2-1	TGTGCCAGCTTCGCCGCCGGTGGAGGGGCCAATGAGCAGTTCTTC	CASFAAGGGANEQFF
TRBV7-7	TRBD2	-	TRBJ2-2	TGTGCCAGCAGCCGGACTAGCGGAGATCACACCGGGGAGCTGTTTTTT	CASSRTSGDHTGELFF
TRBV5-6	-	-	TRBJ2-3	TGTGCCAGCAGCTTGAGGGGGTTTGGATGGGGCACAGATACGCAGTATTTT	CASSLRGFGWGTDTQYF
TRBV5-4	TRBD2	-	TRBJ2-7	TGTGCCAGCAGCCCGCCAGCGGGAGGGCTGCCCTACGAGCAGTACTTC	CASSPPAGGLPYEQYF